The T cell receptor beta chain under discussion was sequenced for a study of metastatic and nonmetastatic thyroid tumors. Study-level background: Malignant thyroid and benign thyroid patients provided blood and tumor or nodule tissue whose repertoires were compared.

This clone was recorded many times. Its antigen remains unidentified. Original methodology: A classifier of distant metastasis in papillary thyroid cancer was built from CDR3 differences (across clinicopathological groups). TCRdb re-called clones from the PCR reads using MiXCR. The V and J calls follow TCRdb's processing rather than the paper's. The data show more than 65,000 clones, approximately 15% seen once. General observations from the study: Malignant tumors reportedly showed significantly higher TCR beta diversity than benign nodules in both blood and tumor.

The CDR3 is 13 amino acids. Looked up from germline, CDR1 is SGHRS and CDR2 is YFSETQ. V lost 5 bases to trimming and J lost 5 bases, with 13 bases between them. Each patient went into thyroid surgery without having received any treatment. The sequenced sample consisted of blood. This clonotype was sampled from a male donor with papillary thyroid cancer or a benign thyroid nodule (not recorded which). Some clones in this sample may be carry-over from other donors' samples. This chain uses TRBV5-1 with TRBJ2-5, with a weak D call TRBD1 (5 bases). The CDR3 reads CASRSQGFETQYF. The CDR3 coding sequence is TGCGCCAGCAGGTCGCAGGGTTTTGAGACCCAGTACTTC.